What follows are 7 T cell receptor beta chains derived from one specimen sequenced in a study of blood T cell repertoires in COVID-19. The data were produced by immunoSEQ multiplex PCR, yet TCRdb's version contains in-frame clones alone and is incomplete. The profile shows fewer than 95,000 clones, nearly 90% of them singletons. Sequencing input: peripheral blood. The receptor set was obtained from a man aged 45 to 65 with acute or convalescent COVID-19.

This clone appeared once. The chain joins TRBV29-1 to TRBJ1-2; a possible D gene is TRBD1 (5 bases). The germline V gene encodes CDR1 SQVTM and CDR2 ANQGSEA. CDR3 length: 13 residues. Trimming shortened V by 3 bases and J by 6 bases, and 14 bases separated the two germline ends. CDR3 DNA sequence: TGCAGCGTTGAGTCGGCAGGGTCGAATGGCTACACCTTC. It codes for CSVESAGSNGYTF.

This clone was found once. This rearrangement joins TRBV30 to TRBJ1-3; 9 nucleotides match TRBD1. The CDR3 contains 16 residues. After removal of 1 base from V and 5 bases from J, the junction contained 9 bases not matched to a gene. In germline, CDR1 is GTSNPN, CDR2 SVGIG (reference sequence). The CDR3 loop is CAWSAGTGLSRNTIYF. The DNA of the CDR3 is TGTGCCTGGAGTGCCGGGACAGGGTTGTCTAGAAACACCATATATTTT.

This rearrangement joins TRBV29-1 to TRBJ1-1; D unclear. Trimming shortened V by 4 bases and J by 4 bases, and 13 bases separated the two germline ends. The germline CDR1 and CDR2 sequences are SQVTM and ANQGSEA. The CDR3 sequence is 13 residues long. The CDR3 coding sequence is TGCAGCGTTGTGGTTCTTTCGGGCACTGAAGCTTTCTTT. Protein product: CSVVVLSGTEAFF.

V gene TRBV9 combines with J gene TRBJ1-3; D is perhaps TRBD1 (6 bases). The CDR3 consists of 16 residues. V lost 3 bases, J lost 2 bases, and 15 bases lay in between. Per germline, CDR1 SGDLS and CDR2 YYNGEE. The CDR3 DNA reads as TGTGCCAGCAGCGCGAAATCCCAGGGGCCTGGAAACACCATATATTTT. This sequence encodes CASSAKSQGPGNTIYF.

This chain uses TRBV18 with TRBJ2-3, with TRBD1 matching over 9 bases. The J segment lost 4 bases and the V segment lost 0 bases, leaving 2 bases of the junction unmatched. The germline V gene encodes CDR1 KGHSH and CDR2 LQKENI. The CDR3 sequence is 15 residues long. CDR3 DNA: TGTGCCAGCTCACCACCGACAGGGGGATCAGATACGCAGTATTTT. It encodes CASSPPTGGSDTQYF.

The chain has TRBV7-2 and TRBJ1-1, with unresolved D. Germline-derived CDR1 and CDR2 are SGHTA and FQGNSA. The CDR3 loop spans 13 amino acids. Trimming cost V 1 base and J 3 bases, with 6 bases left between them. The CDR3 loop is CASSLDRDTEAFF. Written as DNA, the CDR3 is TGTGCCAGCAGCTTAGACCGGGACACTGAAGCTTTCTTT.

The rearrangement links TRBV19 to TRBJ2-2, with 7 bases aligning to TRBD1. V dropped 10 bases and J dropped 5; count of bases not matched to a gene: 10. Germline assignment: CDR1 LNHDA and CDR2 SQIVND (reference sequence). The CDR3 extends over 14 amino acids. This chain's CDR3 is CATQRQGSTGELFF. In nucleotides, the CDR3 is TGTGCCACCCAACGACAGGGAAGTACCGGGGAGCTGTTTTTT.